One sample yielded the 21 T cell receptor beta chains listed below, sequenced in a study of cytomegalovirus exposure and HLA in healthy donors. Sequencing was performed with immunoSEQ multiplex PCR; in TCRdb, only in-frame clones are kept and a portion is missing. The sample has over 200,000 clones; 75% to 90% are singletons. Sequencing used PBMCs. The receptors stem from a woman aged 30 to 39 in good health and CMV-seropositive.

The chain has TRBV5-4 and TRBJ2-5; the match to TRBD1 covers 9 bases. V trimming: 4 bases; J trimming: 5 bases; junction bases outside the gene matches: 6. Germline CDR1 reads SGHNT; CDR2 reads YYREEE (reference sequence). This CDR3 region has 14 residues. The CDR3 coding sequence is TGTGCCAGCAGCGCACAGGGGGCCGGGGAGACCCAGTACTTC. Translation gives CASSAQGAGETQYF.

The rearrangement uses TRBV5-6 and TRBJ2-5; tentatively, D is TRBD1 (6 bases). CDR1 and CDR2 (germline): SGHDT, YYEEEE. There are 15 residues in the CDR3. The V gene lost 0 bases and the J gene lost 5 bases, with 14 bases spanning the gap. CDR3 sequence: CASSLEDSGRETQYF. The CDR3 nucleotides read TGTGCCAGCAGCTTGGAGGACAGCGGTAGGGAGACCCAGTACTTC.

This chain joins TRBV27 and TRBJ2-7; D is possibly TRBD2 (6 bases). Germline lookup yields CDR1 MNHEY and CDR2 SMNVEV (reference sequence). CDR3 length: 13 residues. Trimming stripped 3 bases from V and 6 bases from J, with 12 bases between. CDR3 in DNA: TGTGCCAGCAGTTTCCTGGCGGGGTCCGAGCAGTACTTC. It translates to CASSFLAGSEQYF.

This clone was observed a handful of times. This may stem from a read error, because a much larger clone lies one nucleotide away. The rearrangement uses TRBV6-4 and TRBJ2-3, with D possibly being TRBD1 or TRBD2 (5 bases each). V lost 2 bases and J 4 bases, leaving 10 bases between the germline ends. In germline, CDR1 is MRHNA, CDR2 SNTAGT. The CDR3 contains 14 residues. The CDR3 protein is CASSDRGEADTQYF. The CDR3 DNA reads as TGTGCCAGCAGTGACAGGGGAGAAGCAGATACGCAGTATTTT.

To note about this clone: Within the sample, other DNA sequences also encode this same CDR3. The J gene is TRBJ2-7, the V gene TRBV6-5; D could derive from TRBD1 or TRBD2 (5 bases each). Per the germline V gene, CDR1 is MNHEY and CDR2 is SVGAGI. V lost 3 bases and J 5 bases, leaving 14 bases between the germline ends. The CDR3 is 14 amino acids. CDR3 bases: TGTGCCAGCAGTTATGAGGCAGGGAGAAACGAGCAGTACTTC. Translation gives CASSYEAGRNEQYF.

The chain links TRBV7-9 to TRBJ2-1; 10 nucleotides align to TRBD1. Germline-derived CDR1 and CDR2 are SEHNR and FQNEAQ (reference sequence). The CDR3 totals 15 residues. Trimming removed 3 bases from V and 6 bases from J; junction bases left unmatched: 5. The CDR3 nucleotides read TGTGCCAGCAGCTTTATCCGGACAGGGGGCAATGAGCAGTTCTTC. As protein: CASSFIRTGGNEQFF.

J is TRBJ2-1 and V is TRBV18, with 8 positions matching TRBD2. This CDR3 is built from 12 residues. The J segment lost 9 bases and the V segment lost 2 bases, leaving 0 bases of the junction unmatched. In germline, CDR1 is KGHSH, CDR2 LQKENI. As DNA, the CDR3 is TGTGCCAGCTCACCAGCGGGGGGTGAGCAGTTCTTC. Amino acids: CASSPAGGEQFF.

The genes are TRBV9 and TRBJ2-1; possibly TRBD2 for D (6 bases). This CDR3 contains 16 residues. V lost 4 bases to trimming and J lost 0 bases, with 14 bases between them. Germline loops: CDR1 SGDLS, CDR2 YYNGEE. CDR3 sequence (DNA): TGTGCCAGCAGCTTGACGTTAGCGGACTCCTACAATGAGCAGTTCTTC. Translation: CASSLTLADSYNEQFF.

The gene calls are TRBV30 and TRBJ2-7; D may match TRBD1 or TRBD2 (5 bases each). Germline CDR1 and CDR2: GTSNPN and SVGIG (reference sequence). The CDR3 has 14 amino acids. The V end was cut by 3 bases, the J end by 2 bases, with 14 bases between. CDR3 nucleotides: TGTGCCTGGAGGGGGGACGGACGAGCCTACGAGCAGTACTTC. Translated: CAWRGDGRAYEQYF.

This clone was recorded a few times. The chain couples TRBV5-1 to TRBJ2-7; 12 bases line up with TRBD1. Losses at the gene ends were 3 bases for V and 6 bases for J; bases not matched to a gene: 4. The CDR3 is 14 residues long. Germline V gives CDR1 SGHRS, CDR2 YFSETQ. The CDR3 DNA sequence: TGCGCCAGCAGCTGGGGGACAGGGGGCGGCGAGCAGTACTTC. It translates to CASSWGTGGGEQYF.

This chain uses TRBV11-3 with TRBJ2-3, with D tentatively TRBD1 or TRBD2 (5 bases each). The V gene lost 3 bases and the J gene lost 8 bases, with 18 bases spanning the gap. CDR3 length equals 15 residues. Germline loops: CDR1 SGHNT, CDR2 YENEEA. CDR3 nucleotide sequence: TGTGCCAGCAGCTTTGCCGGGACCACAGGCGGTACGCAGTATTTT. It specifies CASSFAGTTGGTQYF.

The chain links TRBV29-1 to TRBJ2-1; weak D call: TRBD2 (6 bases). CDR1 and CDR2 (germline): SQVTM, ANQGSEA. There are 14 residues in the CDR3. V was pared by 5 bases and J by 7 bases, with 18 bases between. The CDR3 sequence: CSVSGSPVGNEQFF. The CDR3 nucleotides are TGCAGCGTTTCCGGGAGCCCCGTAGGTAATGAGCAGTTCTTC.

This sequence joins TRBV2 and TRBJ2-2, with 9 bases that match TRBD2. V lost 7 bases, J lost 5 bases, and 14 bases stayed unmatched. The CDR3 has 17 amino acids. Germline V gene lookup returns CDR1 SNHLY and CDR2 FYNNEI. The CDR3 loop is CASTKQRLAVLTGELFF. CDR3 nucleotides: TGTGCCAGCACCAAACAGAGACTAGCGGTTCTAACCGGGGAGCTGTTTTTT.

The gene calls are TRBV19 and TRBJ2-3; 7 nucleotides line up with TRBD1. V dropped 5 bases and J dropped 6; count of bases not matched to a gene: 11. CDR1 and CDR2 from the germline V gene are LNHDA and SQIVND (reference sequence). The CDR3 consists of 15 residues. As DNA, the CDR3 is TGTGCCAGTAGTTCAGGGGGACGGTTCTACGATACGCAGTATTTT. Its translation: CASSSGGRFYDTQYF.

This clone came up once. The chain links TRBV6-5 to TRBJ1-2; D is ambiguous. Germline V gene lookup returns CDR1 MNHEY and CDR2 SVGAGI. This CDR3 region has 14 residues. The V end was cut by 6 bases, the J end by 1 base, with 12 bases between. The CDR3 DNA is TGTGCCAGCAGACGTCTTTCAGATAACTATGGCTACACCTTC. Its translation is CASRRLSDNYGYTF.

The V call is TRBV30, the J call TRBJ1-2; possibly TRBD1 for D (5 bases). The CDR3 spans 14 residues. The germline V and J ends were trimmed by 1 base and 4 bases, with 13 bases remaining between them. CDR1 is GTSNPN and CDR2 is SVGIG in the germline V gene (reference sequence). The CDR3 DNA sequence: TGTGCCTGGAGTGGGGACTTCTACGGCTATGGCTACACCTTC. It translates to CAWSGDFYGYGYTF.

The chain uses TRBV28 and TRBJ1-2, with D possibly TRBD1 on 5 matching bases. The V end was cut by 5 bases, the J end by 8 bases, with 9 bases between. The germline CDR1 and CDR2 sequences are MDHEN and SYDVKM. The CDR3 loop spans 11 amino acids. The CDR3 region has the DNA TGTGCCAGCAGTCAGGGAAGAGGCTACACCTTC. Amino acids: CASSQGRGYTF.

The gene calls are TRBV10-3 and TRBJ1-5, with 7 bases lining up with TRBD1. Germline loops: CDR1 ENHRY, CDR2 SYGVKD. V trimming: 3 bases; J trimming: 0 bases; junction bases outside the gene matches: 8. The CDR3 contains 17 residues. This CDR3 reads CAISDPGTDLSNQPQHF. DNA for the CDR3: TGTGCCATCAGTGACCCTGGGACAGACCTTAGCAATCAGCCCCAGCATTTT.

This sequence joins TRBV6-1 and TRBJ2-7; D ambiguous. This CDR3 has 14 amino acids. In germline, CDR1 is MNHNS, CDR2 SASEGT. Trimming took 4 bases from V and 2 from J, leaving 12 bases between them. CDR3 residues: CASSVPGSTYEQYF. The CDR3, as DNA: TGTGCCAGCAGTGTCCCGGGCAGCACCTACGAGCAGTACTTC.

V and J are TRBV27 and TRBJ2-7; 12 bases are a match to TRBD1. V shed 6 bases and J 7 bases; nucleotides not matched to a gene: 13. This CDR3 region has 16 residues. CDR1 MNHEY and CDR2 SMNVEV come from the germline V gene (reference sequence). Written as DNA, the CDR3 is TGTGCCAGCAGGTATAATGGGGGACAGGGGGCGCGGGAGCAGTACTTC. Amino acid sequence: CASRYNGGQGAREQYF.

In DNA, the CDR3 is TGTGCCTGGAGTGTATGGGCTACCACTGAAGCTTTCTTT. Encoded protein: CAWSVWATTEAFF. The chain recombines TRBV30 with TRBJ1-1; D unresolved. V dropped 0 bases and J dropped 4 bases, with 9 bases sitting between them. The CDR3 length is 13 residues. CDR1 is GTSNPN, CDR2 SVGIG, per germline (reference sequence). Using reference TRBV30 and TRBJ1-1 for the parts outside the CDR3, the full variable domain is SQTIHQWPATLVQPVGSPLSLECTVEGTSNPNLYWYRQAAGRGLQLLFYSVGIGQISSEVPQNLSASRPQDRQFILSSKKLLLSDSGFYLCAWSVWATTEAFFGQGTRLTVV.